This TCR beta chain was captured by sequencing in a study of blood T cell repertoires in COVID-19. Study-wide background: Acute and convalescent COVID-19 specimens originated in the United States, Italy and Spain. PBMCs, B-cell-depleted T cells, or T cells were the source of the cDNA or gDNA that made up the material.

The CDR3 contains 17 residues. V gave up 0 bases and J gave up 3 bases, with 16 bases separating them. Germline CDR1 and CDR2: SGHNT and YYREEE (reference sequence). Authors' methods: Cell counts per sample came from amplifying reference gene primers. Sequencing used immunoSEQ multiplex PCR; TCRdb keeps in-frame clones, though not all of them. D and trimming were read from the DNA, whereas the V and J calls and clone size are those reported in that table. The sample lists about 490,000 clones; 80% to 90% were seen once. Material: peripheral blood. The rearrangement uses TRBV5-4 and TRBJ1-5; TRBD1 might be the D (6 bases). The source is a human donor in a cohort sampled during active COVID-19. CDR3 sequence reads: CASSLGGAQGFNQPQHF. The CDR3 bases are TGTGCCAGCAGCTTGGGTGGGGCACAGGGTTTCAATCAGCCCCAGCATTTT.